One and the same sample provided the 20 T cell receptor beta chains below, sequenced in a study of low-dose radiotherapy and immunotherapy resistance in tumors. cDNA synthesis used a TRAV/TRBV-specific primer set for both chains. PCR amplification of the TCRs was performed with Phusion for 20 PCR cycles, and it relied on a constant-region primer together with a V-primer adapter. Each CDR3 protein is one row after TCRdb ran MiXCR on the reads. The table lists about 35,000 distinct CDR3 sequences, less than 25% of them singletons. The sample's time point: after trial treatment. Treatment denoted: LDRT plus nivolumab, ipilimumab, low-dose cyclophosphamide and aspirin (RACIN trial). Source: PBMCs, taken after low-dose radiotherapy plus immunotherapy. These receptors originate from a female donor with ovarian cancer.

The genes are TRBV18 and TRBJ1-6; 8 nucleotides align to TRBD1. Germline lookup yields CDR1 KGHSH and CDR2 LQKENI. The CDR3 runs to 16 residues. Unmatched junction bases numbered 7, after V lost 3 bases and J lost 6 bases. The CDR3: CASSPSQGEANSPLHF. The CDR3 region has the DNA TGTGCCAGCTCACCTTCACAGGGGGAGGCTAATTCACCCCTCCACTTT.

This chain connects TRBV28 to TRBJ1-1; no definite D call. The germline V gene encodes CDR1 MDHEN and CDR2 SYDVKM. V shed 3 bases and J shed 1 base, with 9 bases lying between them. CDR3 size: 14 residues. The DNA for the CDR3 is TGTGCCAGCAGTTTGGCCGCTGAGAACACTGAAGCTTTCTTT. It translates to CASSLAAENTEAFF.

This clonotype was detected once. V gene TRBV2 combines with J gene TRBJ2-1; 7 bases fit TRBD1. The V gene's germline CDR1 is SNHLY and CDR2 FYNNEI. This CDR3 has 14 residues. The trim removed 6 bases at V and 3 bases at J, leaving 5 bases unmatched. For the CDR3, the DNA is TGTGCCAGCAGGCACGGGACAGACTACAATGAGCAGTTCTTC. It translates to CASRHGTDYNEQFF.

This clonotype was recorded many times. The chain recombines TRBV10-3 with TRBJ2-1, with 10 positions matching TRBD2. Germline V gene lookup returns CDR1 ENHRY and CDR2 SYGVKD. This CDR3 comprises 15 residues. The ends lost 5 bases at V and 5 bases at J; junction bases unmatched: 6. The CDR3 DNA reads TGTGCCATCAGTCCCAGGACTAGCGGAAACAATGAGCAGTTCTTC. Protein product: CAISPRTSGNNEQFF.

V is TRBV2 and J is TRBJ2-7; 7 bases match TRBD2. This CDR3 is built from 16 residues. Germline CDR1 is SNHLY and CDR2 is FYNNEI. V trimming: 6 bases; J trimming: 1 base; junction bases outside the gene matches: 12. CDR3 region: CASRGGRSGKSYEQYF. CDR3 coding DNA: TGTGCCAGCAGGGGTGGGCGGAGCGGGAAATCCTACGAGCAGTACTTC.

At least ten counts were recorded for this clonotype. The chain has TRBV3-1 and TRBJ1-4, with D perhaps matching TRBD1 (5 bases). Deletions cut 4 bases from V and 3 bases from J, with 12 bases between. The CDR3 totals 15 residues. Germline V gives CDR1 LGHDT, CDR2 YNNKEL (reference sequence). CDR3 sequence (DNA): TGTGCCAGCAGCCCCTCGACAGACCCTAATGAAAAACTGTTTTTT. Protein sequence: CASSPSTDPNEKLFF. The whole variable domain, filled in from reference TRBV3-1 and TRBJ1-4, reads DTAVSQTPKYLVTQMGNDKSIKCEQNLGHDTMYWYKQDSKKFLKIMFSYNNKELIINETVPNRFSPKSPDKAHLNLHINSLELGDSAVYFCASSPSTDPNEKLFFGSGTQLSVL.

Remarks on this clonotype: In this CDR3 the conserved last residue, phenylalanine or tryptophan, is missing, so a read error is likely. The chain recombines TRBV4-2 with TRBJ2-3; either TRBD1 or TRBD2 may supply D (5 bases each). The V gene's germline CDR1 is LGHNA and CDR2 YNFKEQ. The CDR3 totals 15 residues. CDR3 DNA: TGTGCTAGCAGCCAAGAGTTGGGGACCACAGATACGCAGTATGTT. This codes for CASSQELGTTDTQYV.

As regards this clonotype: A far larger clone is only one base removed, so a read error is likely. This sequence joins TRBV18 and TRBJ2-1, with D perhaps assigned TRBD1 or TRBD2 (5 bases each). The CDR3 has 14 amino acids. CDR1 and CDR2 (germline): KGHSH, LQKENI. Deletions cut 2 bases from V and 10 bases from J, with 15 bases between. As DNA, the CDR3 is TGTGCCAGCTCACCAACGGGGCCCACTGCCGAGCAGTTCTTC. It codes for CASSPTGPTAEQFF.

The chain links TRBV6-1 to TRBJ2-5; 7 bases fit TRBD1. The V gene end was trimmed by 8 bases and the J gene end by 5 bases; junction bases not matched to a gene: 8. CDR3 length: 13 amino acids. The germline V gene has CDR1 MNHNS and CDR2 SASEGT. As DNA, the CDR3 is TGTGCCAGCGGAAAGACAGGGTGGGAGACCCAGTACTTC. It specifies CASGKTGWETQYF.

The genes are TRBV2 and TRBJ2-1; TRBD2 matches 8 bases. Trimming at V came to 4 bases and at J to 1 base, leaving 3 bases not matched to a gene. The CDR3 extends over 15 amino acids. Germline CDR1 is SNHLY and CDR2 is FYNNEI. This CDR3 is CASSAERGSYNEQFF. DNA for the CDR3: TGTGCCAGCAGTGCTGAGCGGGGGTCCTACAATGAGCAGTTCTTC.

In its sample, this clonotype ranks as medium-sized. This chain uses TRBV14 with TRBJ2-7; 11 nucleotides align to TRBD2. The CDR3 spans 24 residues. Trimming cost V 4 bases and J 2 bases; bases outside gene matches: 31. From germline, CDR1 is SGHDN and CDR2 FVKESK. CDR3: CASSPRKEGRDRLAGPWAAYEQYF. For the CDR3, the DNA is TGTGCCAGCAGCCCAAGGAAAGAGGGCAGGGATAGACTAGCGGGACCGTGGGCCGCCTACGAGCAGTACTTC. The full variable domain, with the rest looked up from reference TRBV14 and TRBJ2-7, is EAGVTQFPSHSVIEKGQTVTLRCDPISGHDNLYWYRRVMGKEIKFLLHFVKESKQDESGMPNNRFLAERTGGTYSTLKVQPAELEDSGVYFCASSPRKEGRDRLAGPWAAYEQYFGPGTRLTVT.

This clonotype was seen a few times. The rearrangement uses TRBV29-1 and TRBJ1-1; D gene ambiguous. Germline CDR1 SQVTM, CDR2 ANQGSEA. This CDR3 contains 11 residues. The germline V and J ends were trimmed by 3 bases and 10 bases, with 12 bases remaining between them. The CDR3 protein is CSVDGPLGAFF. The CDR3 DNA sequence: TGCAGCGTTGACGGCCCTCTCGGAGCTTTCTTT. The whole variable domain, filled in from reference TRBV29-1 and TRBJ1-1, reads SAVISQKPSRDICQRGTSLTIQCQVDSQVTMMFWYRQQPGQSLTLIATANQGSEATYESGFVIDKFPISRPNLTFSTLTVSNMSPEDSSIYLCSVDGPLGAFFGQGTRLTVV.

J is TRBJ2-5 and V is TRBV2; TRBD2 might be the D (5 bases). Trimming pared 7 bases from V and 5 bases from J, leaving 14 bases between. The CDR3 is made up of 13 amino acids. Germline V gene sequence: CDR1 SNHLY, CDR2 FYNNEI. CDR3 in amino acids: CASTPRGMETQYF. The CDR3 DNA reads as TGTGCCAGCACTCCCAGAGGGATGGAGACCCAGTACTTC.

The chain links TRBV28 to TRBJ2-5; the match to TRBD2 covers 8 bases. This CDR3 region has 15 residues. V lost 3 bases to trimming and J lost 3 bases; unmatched junction nucleotides: 6. Germline V CDR1 and CDR2: MDHEN, SYDVKM. The CDR3 is CASSFSGRVKETQYF. Here the CDR3 DNA reads TGTGCCAGCAGTTTTTCCGGGAGGGTGAAAGAGACCCAGTACTTC.

The CDR3: CASRRTSGRGDTQYF. In DNA form, the CDR3 reads TGTGCCAGCAGGCGGACTAGCGGGAGGGGCGATACGCAGTATTTT. The gene calls are TRBV2 and TRBJ2-3; TRBD2 matches 15 bases. The CDR3 spans 15 residues. Germline V gene lookup returns CDR1 SNHLY and CDR2 FYNNEI. The ends lost 6 bases at V and 6 bases at J; junction bases unmatched: 4.

This clonotype was found many times. The V call is TRBV18, the J call TRBJ2-5; tentatively, D is TRBD1 (5 bases). V was shortened by 2 bases and J by 3 bases, with 13 bases between the two germline ends. The germline V gene encodes CDR1 KGHSH and CDR2 LQKENI. CDR3 length: 15 residues. The CDR3 sequence: CASSPTRKGEETQYF. Written as DNA, the CDR3 is TGTGCCAGCTCACCAACCCGGAAAGGGGAAGAGACCCAGTACTTC.

This clonotype was observed once. Given a far larger clone just one base away, this is likely a sequencing read error. The genes are TRBV18 and TRBJ2-5; D is possibly TRBD1 (5 bases). V lost 4 bases to trimming and J lost 2 bases, with 14 bases between them. CDR1 is KGHSH, CDR2 LQKENI, per germline. The CDR3 is made up of 15 amino acids. The CDR3 DNA reads TGTGCCAGCTCACGGGGCGCGAAGGGACAAGAGACCCAGTACTTC. Amino acid sequence: CASSRGAKGQETQYF.

The sample holds many counts of this clonotype. V usage is TRBV19 and J usage is TRBJ1-2; D unresolved. This CDR3 region has 13 residues. Per germline, CDR1 LNHDA and CDR2 SQIVND (reference sequence). Between the trimmed V and J ends, which lost 6 bases and 4 bases, there was a span of 12 bases. CDR3 amino acids: CASRRNPGYGYTF. The CDR3 DNA reads TGTGCCAGTAGGAGGAATCCGGGCTATGGCTACACCTTC.

This clonotype showed up many times. This rearrangement joins TRBV7-3 to TRBJ1-6; D gene unclear. Germline CDR1 and CDR2: SGHTA and FQGTGA. Deletions cut 0 bases from V and 11 bases from J, with 11 bases between. CDR3 length: 14 residues. The CDR3 region has the DNA TGTGCCAGCAGCTTAACGCCTAATAGAACACCCCTCCACTTT. Translation: CASSLTPNRTPLHF.

This clonotype was counted between two and nine times. V and J are TRBV20-1 and TRBJ2-5; TRBD2 aligns across 7 bases. The CDR3 has 13 residues. Germline lookup yields CDR1 DFQATT and CDR2 SNEGSKA (reference sequence). J was trimmed by 1 base and V by 6 bases; bases with no gene match: 5. The CDR3 spells CSARGDSQETQYF. CDR3 in DNA: TGCAGTGCCCGGGGGGACTCCCAAGAGACCCAGTACTTC.